This TCR beta chain was observed in a study of neurological immune-mediated disorders. Trimming removed 5 bases from V and 6 bases from J; junction bases left unmatched: 10. CDR3 length: 15 amino acids. Germline assignment: CDR1 SGHVS and CDR2 FNYEAQ. General study results and limits: CDR3 amino acid sequences found in expanded clones were never shared across subjects, suggesting private repertoires in all groups. Any association between clinical or MRI features and the multiple sclerosis repertoire cluster was absent. Falling below healthy controls, multiple sclerosis showed the least TCR clonal expansion, while HTLV-1-associated myelopathy showed the most.

In its sample, this clonotype was seen a few times. Its matching antigen is unknown. Every sequencing run drew on 15-18 subjects and yielded over 190 million TCR-beta sequences. One entry per CDR3 protein results from TCRdb running MiXCR on the 5' RACE reads. Here the sample spans 70,000 or so distinct CDR3 sequences, about 3% being singletons. The sequencing sample was made of PBMCs. The sequence came from a woman aged 50 to 60 with multiple sclerosis. V and J are TRBV7-6 and TRBJ2-3; 8 bases line up with TRBD1. This CDR3 is CASSPSGTGGDTQYF. CDR3 DNA sequence: TGTGCCAGCAGCCCTTCCGGGACAGGCGGTGATACGCAGTATTTT.